Here is one T cell receptor beta chain with its context. This entry comes from a study of beta chain features in type 1 diabetes. Since all of the isolated RNA was reverse transcribed, expressed TCRB transcripts were what got sequenced. Clones were read by immunoSEQ multiplex PCR, and TCRdb kept only the in-frame ones, dropping some. The repertoire holds approximately 150,000 clones, with roughly 10% as singletons. Losses at the gene ends were 4 bases for V and 2 bases for J; bases not matched to a gene: 4. Germline V gene lookup returns CDR1 SGDLS and CDR2 YYNGEE. This CDR3 region has 14 residues. The sequence was obtained from a woman aged 40 to 49 in good health. V and J are TRBV9 and TRBJ2-3; 7 bases line up with TRBD1. The sequenced sample was central memory CD4+ T cells from blood. The DNA of the CDR3 is TGTGCCAGCAGCATGGGACAGCCCACAGATACGCAGTATTTT. Its protein is CASSMGQPTDTQYF.